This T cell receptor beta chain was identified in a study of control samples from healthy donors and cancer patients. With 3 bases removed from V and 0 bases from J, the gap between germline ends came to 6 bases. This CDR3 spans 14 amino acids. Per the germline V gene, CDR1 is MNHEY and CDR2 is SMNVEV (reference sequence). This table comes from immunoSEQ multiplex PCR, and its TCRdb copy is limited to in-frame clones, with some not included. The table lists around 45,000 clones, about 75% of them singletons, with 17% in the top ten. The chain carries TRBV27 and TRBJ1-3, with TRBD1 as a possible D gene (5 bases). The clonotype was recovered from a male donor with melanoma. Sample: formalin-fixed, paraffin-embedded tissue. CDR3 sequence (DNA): TGTGCCAGCAGTTTGGGGGGCTCTGGAAACACCATATATTTT. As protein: CASSLGGSGNTIYF.